A selection of T cell receptor beta chains follows, all from one sample in a study of cytomegalovirus exposure and HLA in healthy donors. Libraries were prepared by immunoSEQ multiplex PCR; TCRdb keeps only in-frame clonotypes and omits some of them. The top ten clones hold roughly 1.5% of a sample with approximately 210,000 clones, about 82% of them seen once. Sequencing was carried out using PBMCs. The receptors originated from a woman under 30 in good health and CMV-seronegative. Each CDR3 is given with its conserved first and last residue. D genes are given only for firm matches.

cdr3_aa d_call v_call
CASRHKDRGWGEAFF TRBD1 TRBV6-5
CASSLRSGEYGYTF - TRBV7-6
CASNPGQGYGYTF TRBD1 TRBV28
CAWSQGLGGSYEQYF - TRBV30
CASSYSMVAGWYEQFF TRBD2 TRBV6-5
CASSVGLAGIHEQFF TRBD2 TRBV9
CASSSRVLSTEAFF - TRBV5-1
CASSPRGTSGGISYNEQFF TRBD2 TRBV9
CASSIQGAGAYNEQFF TRBD1 TRBV5-1
CASSLDRGSTEAFF - TRBV7-3
CASSLRQGQPQHF TRBD1 TRBV7-2
CASGLGQEAHKNGYTF - TRBV12-5
CASSPRGQGPNEQFF TRBD1 TRBV6-5
CASSLVPRGRGVEQYF TRBD2 TRBV11-1
CASSPFSTDTQYF - TRBV13
CASSGGGISGQQETQYF TRBD2 TRBV5-4
CASSFPDTADTQYF - TRBV5-1
CASSQDSGRYEQYF - TRBV4-1
CASSRQGAGSPLHF TRBD1 TRBV18
CASNADSTGLGGYTF TRBD1 TRBV6-4
CASSEDIGRDQPQHF - TRBV6-1
CASSQFPRDSTEAFF - TRBV4-1
CASSLGSGDAEKLFF - TRBV11-2
CASSQVPGLGTDTQYF TRBD2 TRBV4-1
CASLGLGTDTQYF - TRBV5-4
CASSAAGGANEKLFF TRBD1 TRBV7-9
CASSAEGFRGYTF - TRBV9
CASSLVGRPYEQYF - TRBV11-2
CASSYVQGNEKLFF - TRBV6-5
CASSEGTGVPYGYTF TRBD1 TRBV11-1
CSVSGGGTDTQYF TRBD2 TRBV29-1
CASSSRLGSYNEQFF - TRBV5-1
CASSKVQGVFYEQYF - TRBV21-1
CASSSTGGVTEAFF TRBD1 TRBV19
CASSTGTGDTGELFF TRBD1 TRBV10-1
CASSYGGQGQGEQYF TRBD1 TRBV6-5
CASSQPRGSNYGYTF - TRBV7-8
CASSLAASLRIQGLAYNEQFF - TRBV7-8
CASSPPAGMTGELFF TRBD2 TRBV18
CASRGVTGELFF - TRBV7-3
CAWTGIYTEAFF - TRBV30
CASLRRTGSTDTQYF TRBD1 TRBV19
CASSSRGQGTEAFF TRBD1 TRBV27
CASSWVTGVNTEAFF - TRBV5-4
CASSLDRTANSPLHF - TRBV5-8
CASSEISGGDYGYTF - TRBV6-1
CASSFGRAGETQYF - TRBV5-6
CASIKEVPPYEQYF - TRBV6-5
CASSLARVAGGYTF - TRBV5-1
CASSPREAPSEAFF - TRBV18